These 11 T cell receptor delta chains originate from one sample sequenced in a study of Vδ1+ human thymocytes. Sequences come from RNA converted to cDNA by reverse transcription. CDR3 amplicons came from multiplex PCR with pooled V-gene forward and constant-region reverse primers. TCRdb re-called the multiplex PCR reads via CATT. The table has about 54,000 delta-chain clones, approximately 16% seen once. No antigen has been identified for these receptors. Points from the study as a whole: Thymic TRG and TRD repertoires appeared highly polyclonal, with Gaussian CDR3 length distributions.

Sequencing was carried out using Vdelta1+ gamma-delta thymocytes from the thymus. The subset: FACS-sorted CD3+ TCRalphabeta- TCRVdelta1+ TCRVdelta2- thymocytes. The receptor source for this set is a boy under two years old who had congenital heart surgery.

The chain links TRDV1 to TRDJ1; 8 bases are shared with TRDD2. This CDR3 is 24 amino acids long. Germline lookup yields CDR1 TSWWSYY and CDR2 QGS. The V gene end was trimmed by 0 bases and the J gene end by 3 bases; junction bases not matched to a gene: 30. As DNA, the CDR3 is TGTGCTCTTGGGGAACTCCCACTCGCTTCCTACCAGGCTGTGGGGTTACGGGGGGCCGATAAACTCATCTTT. Its protein product is CALGELPLASYQAVGLRGADKLIF.

Remarks on this clone: A read error may be the cause here, since a much bigger clone is one base away. The sample has other DNA sequences that encode this CDR3 too. The chain uses TRDV2 and TRDJ2; 12 bases are a match to TRDD3. CDR3 length equals 16 residues. Germline V gene lookup returns CDR1 GEAIGNYY and CDR2 EKD. DNA for the CDR3: TGTGCCTGCGACAACGTACTGGGGGATACAGAAGCACAACTCTTCTTT. Its translation: CACDNVLGDTEAQLFF.

This clone was picked up a small number of times. The chain combines TRDV1 with TRDJ1, with 13 positions matching TRDD3. The CDR3 has 20 amino acids. J gave up 9 bases and V 0 bases, and 19 bases lay outside the gene matches. Germline V gene data show CDR1 as TSWWSYY and CDR2 as QGS. The CDR3 spells CALGELSYRTGGYATQQLIF. DNA of the CDR3: TGTGCTCTTGGGGAACTATCCTACCGTACTGGGGGATACGCCACCCAACAACTCATCTTT.

V and J are TRDV1 and TRDJ1; 8 bases line up with TRDD3. The V gene's germline CDR1 is TSWWSYY and CDR2 QGS. This CDR3 has 17 amino acids. After removal of 0 bases from V and 0 bases from J, the junction contained 6 bases not matched to a gene. The CDR3 DNA is TGTGCTCTTGGGGAACTAAGCTGGGGGAAGTACACCGATAAACTCATCTTT. Protein product: CALGELSWGKYTDKLIF.

The V and J genes are TRDV1 and TRDJ1; no clear D gene. CDR3 size: 17 residues. V lost 3 bases and J lost 0, with 17 bases in between. Germline V lookup: CDR1 TSWWSYY, CDR2 QGS. The CDR3 here is CALGDPLTSLNTDKLIF. The CDR3 DNA reads TGTGCTCTTGGGGACCCTCTAACTAGTTTAAACACCGATAAACTCATCTTT.

The rearrangement joins TRDV1 to TRDJ1; 10 positions agree with TRDD3. The CDR3 extends over 20 amino acids. Unmatched junction bases numbered 18, after V lost 4 bases and J lost 1 base. Germline CDR1 reads TSWWSYY; CDR2 reads QGS. The CDR3 loop reads CALGVSRVLGDLSSTDKLIF. The CDR3 DNA sequence: TGTGCTCTTGGGGTGTCCAGAGTACTGGGGGATTTAAGTAGCACCGATAAACTCATCTTT.

This clone showed up just a few times. The rearrangement links TRDV1 to TRDJ1; TRDD3 agrees at 9 bases. The CDR3 extends over 23 amino acids. Per germline, CDR1 TSWWSYY and CDR2 QGS. V dropped 4 bases and J dropped 0; count of bases not matched to a gene: 27. CDR3 sequence (DNA): TGTGCTCTTGGGGGCCGAGTGCGTCTATACGCTGGGGGATCGAGGGGGGACACCGATAAACTCATCTTT. Its translation: CALGGRVRLYAGGSRGDTDKLIF.

The rearrangement uses TRDV1 and TRDJ1; 9 bases are a match to TRDD3. The germline CDR1 and CDR2 sequences are TSWWSYY and QGS. The junction had 15 bases not matched to a gene; V was cut back by 6 bases and J by 1 base. The CDR3 is 18 residues long. The chain's CDR3 is CALGTKLGDRISTDKLIF. The CDR3 DNA follows: TGTGCTCTTGGCACCAAACTGGGGGACCGAATCTCCACCGATAAACTCATCTTT.

This clone has only a few counts. This rearrangement joins TRDV1 to TRDJ1, with a tentative D call TRDD3 (8 bases). From germline, CDR1 is TSWWSYY and CDR2 QGS. This CDR3 region has 19 residues. Trimming took 7 bases from V and 0 from J, leaving 27 bases between them. The CDR3 sequence is CALAPFSYLGDPYTDKLIF. CDR3 in DNA: TGTGCTCTTGCCCCGTTTTCCTACCTGGGGGACCCGTACACCGATAAACTCATCTTT.

This clone appeared a few times. The chain couples TRDV1 to TRDJ1, with D perhaps matching TRDD2 (6 bases). Trimming removed 3 bases from V and 0 bases from J, with 29 bases in between. Germline V lookup: CDR1 TSWWSYY, CDR2 QGS. The CDR3 length is 21 residues. The CDR3 loop reads CALGDCPAFPLNEEYTDKLIF. In nucleotides, the CDR3 is TGTGCTCTTGGGGATTGCCCGGCCTTCCCCCTAAATGAGGAGTACACCGATAAACTCATCTTT.

This clone has just a few counts. This chain links TRDV1 with TRDJ1; 7 bases align to TRDD3. With V trimmed by 0 bases and J by 2 bases, 18 bases remained unmatched. CDR3 length: 20 amino acids. Per the germline V gene, CDR1 is TSWWSYY and CDR2 is QGS. The chain's CDR3 is CALGELGLPYWGPSTDKLIF. The CDR3 coding sequence is TGTGCTCTTGGGGAACTAGGCCTCCCCTACTGGGGTCCCTCGACCGATAAACTCATCTTT.